The next 28 T cell receptor beta chains were all read from a single sample in a study of CD8 T cells in ankylosing spondylitis (dated by TCRdb to 2015 to 2018). Overall results and qualifications from the work: A TCR beta motif of 8 or 9 highly homologous amino acid variants appeared characteristic of blood from ankylosing spondylitis patients.

These TCRs are of unknown antigen specificity. The library was produced with 5' RACE. The sequencer listed for this sample is Illumina HiSeq 2500. TCRdb trimmed public reads at Q25 via fastp, called clones via MiXCR and kept in-frame beta chains. Each entry merges the rows of one CDR3 protein and shows their most common DNA and genes. The sample table shows fewer than 550,000 distinct CDR3 sequences, and 5.3% are seen once. Approximately 4% of the sample is taken by the ten largest. Sequencing used blood, either unsorted or a sorted T cell fraction (not recorded which). These TCRs come from a male donor with ankylosing spondylitis.

This clonotype showed up many times. The chain carries TRBV10-2 and TRBJ2-5; maybe TRBD1 (6 bases). Germline loops: CDR1 WSHSY, CDR2 SAAADI. The CDR3 sequence is 15 residues long. Trimming shortened V by 5 bases and J by 5 bases, and 18 bases separated the two germline ends. The CDR3 nucleotides are TGCGCCAGCAGTCCCGCCCGAGGGGGTGGTGAGACCCAGTACTTC. Its translation: CASSPARGGGETQYF.

This clonotype was detected many times. The rearrangement uses TRBV20-1 and TRBJ2-3, with 9 bases matching TRBD1. Trimming removed 4 bases from V and 0 bases from J; junction bases left unmatched: 2. Germline CDR1 reads DFQATT; CDR2 reads SNEGSKA (reference sequence). CDR3 length equals 14 residues. The CDR3 nucleotides are TGCAGTGCTATCGACAGGGGGAGCACAGATACGCAGTATTTT. Its translation: CSAIDRGSTDTQYF.

The rearrangement joins TRBV11-1 to TRBJ2-5; TRBD1 might be the D (6 bases). Trimming removed 0 bases from V and 1 base from J, with 21 bases in between. CDR1 SGHAT and CDR2 FQDESV come from the germline V gene (reference sequence). This CDR3 is built from 19 residues. CDR3 in DNA: TGTGCCAGCAGCTTAGCGGGAGAGCCGGGACACCCAGGCCAAGAGACCCAGTACTTC. It yields the protein CASSLAGEPGHPGQETQYF.

This clonotype appeared many times. This chain links TRBV5-6 with TRBJ2-7; no reliable D call. Germline V lookup: CDR1 SGHDT, CDR2 YYEEEE. V was shortened by 0 bases and J by 4 bases, with 11 bases between the two germline ends. The CDR3 covers 14 residues. The CDR3 reads CASSLVYRDYEQYF. The CDR3 bases are TGTGCCAGCAGCTTGGTTTATAGGGATTACGAGCAGTACTTC. Looking up the rest from reference TRBV5-6 and TRBJ2-7 gives the full variable domain: DAGVTQSPTHLIKTRGQQVTLRCSPKSGHDTVSWYQQALGQGPQFIFQYYEEEERQRGNFPDRFSGHQFPNYSSELNVNALLLGDSALYLCASSLVYRDYEQYFGPGTRLTVT.

This clonotype was seen repeatedly, ten times or more. V usage is TRBV10-2 and J usage is TRBJ2-1; 10 bases match TRBD1. The germline gives CDR1 WSHSY, CDR2 SAAADI. V lost 0 bases and J lost 9; bases outside the gene matches: 14. The CDR3 contains 18 residues. The CDR3 protein is CASSESYGDRGRYSEQFF. CDR3 coding DNA: TGCGCCAGCAGTGAGTCTTATGGAGACAGGGGGCGATATAGTGAGCAGTTCTTC.

This chain uses TRBV3-1 with TRBJ1-1; possible D gene TRBD1, 6 bases. Trimming left V 0 bases short and J 5 bases short, with 10 bases between. The CDR3 consists of 14 residues. Germline CDR1 LGHDT, CDR2 YNNKEL (reference sequence). The CDR3 protein is CASSQESRGTEAFF. CDR3 bases: TGTGCCAGCAGCCAAGAAAGCAGGGGAACTGAAGCTTTCTTT.

The table lists this clonotype with a few counts. V and J are TRBV30 and TRBJ1-1; a possible D gene is TRBD1 (5 bases). With 8 bases removed from V and 3 bases from J, the gap between germline ends came to 7 bases. This CDR3 comprises 10 residues. Germline V gene lookup returns CDR1 GTSNPN and CDR2 SVGIG (reference sequence). The CDR3 DNA reads as TGTGCCGGGGGGGACACTGAAGCTTTCTTT. It specifies CAGGDTEAFF.

This clonotype was detected ten times or more. The chain has TRBV27 and TRBJ2-1, with D possibly being TRBD1 (6 bases). Trimming took 7 bases from V and 8 from J, leaving 15 bases between them. This CDR3 has 13 amino acids. The germline gives CDR1 MNHEY, CDR2 SMNVEV (reference sequence). The CDR3 DNA follows: TGTGCCAGCAAGGGGGACGGATGGCATGAGCAGTTCTTC. The encoded protein is CASKGDGWHEQFF.

The table lists this clonotype with many counts. This chain links TRBV7-2 with TRBJ1-1; D unclear. Germline V lookup: CDR1 SGHTA, CDR2 FQGNSA. Trimming took off 5 bases at V and 0 bases at J, with 13 bases between the two ends. This CDR3 has 15 residues. CDR3 in amino acids: CASSPAEFMNTEAFF. The CDR3 DNA sequence: TGTGCCAGCAGCCCTGCGGAGTTCATGAACACTGAAGCTTTCTTT.

Many counts were recorded for this clonotype. The chain uses TRBV7-8 and TRBJ2-6; D gene ambiguous. This CDR3 comprises 19 residues. Deletions cut 5 bases from V and 4 bases from J, with 24 bases between. The V gene's germline CDR1 is SGHVS and CDR2 FQNEAQ. The CDR3 bases are TGTGCCAGCAGCCCTCGGATCACCCTTATGACTTCAGGGGCCAACGTCCTGACTTTC. Translating gives CASSPRITLMTSGANVLTF.

The chain couples TRBV27 to TRBJ2-7, with a tentative D call TRBD1 (6 bases). Germline V CDR1 and CDR2: MNHEY, SMNVEV (reference sequence). Trimming stripped 6 bases from V and 13 bases from J, with 22 bases between. The CDR3 length is 13 residues. The CDR3 DNA sequence: TGTGCCAGCAGCCGTGCCTCCGGGACACCGGCTTACTTC. Translating it yields CASSRASGTPAYF.

This clonotype was recorded at least ten times. The chain has TRBV10-3 and TRBJ2-7; a weak D match, TRBD1 (6 bases). This CDR3 spans 15 amino acids. The V gene lost 7 bases and the J gene lost 1 base, with 17 bases spanning the gap. CDR1 ENHRY and CDR2 SYGVKD come from the germline V gene. The CDR3 DNA is TGTGCCATCATGTCAAGAGGGGGACAATCCTACGAGCAGTACTTC. This encodes CAIMSRGGQSYEQYF.

Many counts were recorded for this clonotype. The CDR3 loop is CASSQVRSSGANVLTF. In DNA, the CDR3 is TGCGCCAGCAGCCAAGTTAGAAGCTCTGGGGCCAACGTCCTGACTTTC. The chain employs TRBV4-3 and TRBJ2-6, with D uncertain. CDR1 is LGHNA and CDR2 is YSLEER in the germline V gene. V lost 1 base to trimming and J lost 0 bases, with 7 bases between them. The CDR3 loop spans 16 amino acids.

The chain joins TRBV6-5 to TRBJ2-3; D ambiguous. This CDR3 contains 16 residues. Germline-derived CDR1 and CDR2 are MNHEY and SVGAGI. With 0 bases removed from V and 7 bases from J, the gap between germline ends came to 17 bases. DNA for the CDR3: TGTGCCAGCAGTTACTCATTGCAGCCTTGGTTGAATACGCAGTATTTT. It specifies CASSYSLQPWLNTQYF.

This clonotype was recorded at least ten times. The chain links TRBV27 to TRBJ1-1; 10 bases fit TRBD1. Trimming took 2 bases from V and 2 from J; bases not matched to a gene: 14. The CDR3 has 19 residues. Per germline, CDR1 MNHEY and CDR2 SMNVEV (reference sequence). CDR3 in DNA: TGTGCCAGCAGTTTAGCTCCGGGACAGGGGAGGGGGGACAACACTGAAGCTTTCTTT. Translation gives CASSLAPGQGRGDNTEAFF.

This sequence joins TRBV28 and TRBJ2-2, with D unresolved. V lost 7 bases and J lost 6, with 15 bases in between. The CDR3 is made up of 14 amino acids. CDR1 and CDR2 from the germline V gene are MDHEN and SYDVKM. CDR3 DNA sequence: TGTGCCAGCAAACTGCGTTCGTGGTCCGGGGAGCTGTTTTTT. It encodes CASKLRSWSGELFF. Based on the CDR3 plus reference TRBV28 and TRBJ2-2, the full variable domain is DVKVTQSSRYLVKRTGEKVFLECVQDMDHENMFWYRQDPGLGLRLIYFSYDVKMKEKGDIPEGYSVSREKKERFSLILESASTNQTSMYLCASKLRSWSGELFFGEGSRLTVL.

This clonotype was picked up many times. The gene calls are TRBV6-4 and TRBJ1-1; D gene uncertain. Germline V gene sequence: CDR1 MRHNA, CDR2 SNTAGT. Deletions cut 0 bases from V and 4 bases from J, with 9 bases between. The CDR3 is 14 amino acids. The DNA for the CDR3 is TGTGCCAGCAGTGACTCGAGTTTGGGCACTGAAGCTTTCTTT. This sequence encodes CASSDSSLGTEAFF.

This clonotype was seen only a few times. This chain links TRBV7-2 with TRBJ2-7; D not certain. The CDR3 consists of 14 residues. Looked up from germline, CDR1 is SGHTA and CDR2 is FQGNSA. The V end was cut by 2 bases, the J end by 9 bases, with 17 bases between. CDR3 nucleotides: TGTGCCAGCAGCTTAACAGCCCTTACGTCAGGGCAGTACTTC. It is translated as CASSLTALTSGQYF.

This clonotype has at least ten counts. The V call is TRBV4-3, the J call TRBJ2-2, with D perhaps matching TRBD1 or TRBD2 (5 bases each). V lost 5 bases and J 5 bases, leaving 18 bases between the germline ends. The germline V gene encodes CDR1 LGHNA and CDR2 YSLEER. The CDR3 length is 16 residues. CDR3 DNA: TGCGCCAGCAGCGGGGCTAGTGGGGGAAGAACCGGGGAGCTGTTTTTT. Residues: CASSGASGGRTGELFF.

This clonotype was detected many times. The chain employs TRBV10-3 and TRBJ2-2; D remains ambiguous. CDR1 and CDR2 (germline): ENHRY, SYGVKD. Trimming left V 4 bases short and J 8 bases short, with 11 bases between. The CDR3 runs to 13 residues. The CDR3 nucleotides read TGTGCCATCAGTGCCATTGGGATTGGGGAGCTGTTTTTT. This codes for CAISAIGIGELFF.

The table lists this clonotype with many counts. This chain links TRBV28 with TRBJ2-7, with TRBD2 matching over 8 bases. Per germline, CDR1 MDHEN and CDR2 SYDVKM. V lost 4 bases, J lost 1 base, and 9 bases stayed unmatched. This CDR3 is 16 amino acids long. CDR3 in amino acids: CASSSPPSSGSYEQYF. The CDR3 DNA reads as TGTGCCAGCAGTTCCCCCCCTTCTAGCGGGTCCTACGAGCAGTACTTC.

The chain is built from TRBV6-2 or TRBV6-3 and TRBJ2-6; possibly TRBD1 for D (6 bases). V shed 6 bases and J shed 5 bases, with 14 bases lying between them. The CDR3 runs 15 residues. CDR1 MNHEY and CDR2 SVGEGT come from the germline V gene. Written as DNA, the CDR3 is TGTGCCAGCAGCATCCGGGACATGTGGGCCAACGTCCTGACTTTC. Encoded protein: CASSIRDMWANVLTF.

This clonotype was counted at least ten times. The chain joins TRBV6-5 to TRBJ1-3; 9 bases map to TRBD1. The CDR3 totals 16 residues. The V gene end was trimmed by 4 bases and the J gene end by 3 bases; junction bases not matched to a gene: 7. The germline gives CDR1 MNHEY, CDR2 SVGAGI. The CDR3 nucleotides read TGTGCCAGCAGTTTCTCCCGGGACAGGGTTGGAAACACCATATATTTT. This sequence encodes CASSFSRDRVGNTIYF.

This clonotype was detected many times. The J gene is TRBJ1-5, the V gene TRBV7-2; D is ambiguous. Looked up from germline, CDR1 is SGHTA and CDR2 is FQGNSA. The CDR3 sequence is 13 residues long. Trimming removed 6 bases at V and 3 bases at J, with 9 bases between. The CDR3 DNA is TGTGCCAGCAGTGGCAGGCTCAATCAGCCCCAGCATTTT. Encoded protein: CASSGRLNQPQHF.

This clonotype was detected many times. This chain links TRBV7-8 with TRBJ2-7; the match to TRBD2 covers 8 bases. This CDR3 is built from 15 residues. The V gene's germline CDR1 is SGHVS and CDR2 FQNEAQ. Trimming at V came to 1 base and at J to 3 bases, leaving 5 bases not matched to a gene. The CDR3 spells CASSLGAGGDYEQYF. As DNA, the CDR3 is TGTGCCAGCAGCTTAGGGGCGGGGGGCGACTACGAGCAGTACTTC.

V and J are TRBV7-2 and TRBJ2-1; TRBD2 matches 7 bases. Germline lookup yields CDR1 SGHTA and CDR2 FQGNSA. The CDR3 has 15 amino acids. V trimming: 2 bases; J trimming: 10 bases; junction bases outside the gene matches: 11. The CDR3 sequence is CASSLWSGTTGEQFF. CDR3 DNA: TGTGCCAGCAGCTTATGGAGCGGGACTACCGGGGAGCAGTTCTTC.

In this sample, this clonotype turned up many times. The rearrangement joins TRBV11-2 to TRBJ2-7; TRBD1 agrees at 10 bases. This CDR3 is 19 amino acids long. Germline CDR1 and CDR2: SGHAT and FQNNGV. Trimming took 6 bases from V and 3 from J; bases not matched to a gene: 20. CDR3 sequence (DNA): TGTGCCAGCAGTACCACTGATCCGATCCGGGACAGGGGAATCTACGAGCAGTACTTC. Translating it yields CASSTTDPIRDRGIYEQYF.

Ten or more counts support this clonotype. The rearrangement uses TRBV29-1 and TRBJ1-2, with D possibly being TRBD1 (5 bases). Germline loops: CDR1 SQVTM, CDR2 ANQGSEA. The germline V and J ends were trimmed by 1 base and 2 bases, with 8 bases remaining between them. The CDR3 contains 13 residues. CDR3 amino acids: CSVEVGTNYGYTF. DNA for the CDR3: TGCAGCGTTGAAGTAGGGACGAACTATGGCTACACCTTC.